The 2 T cell receptor beta chains below all came from one sample that was sequenced in a study of T cell responses to AZD1222 COVID-19 vaccine. The protocol was immunoSEQ multiplex PCR, while the TCRdb copy is restricted to in-frame clones and leaves out a portion. Of 80,000 to 100,000 clones listed, 86% are singletons. Sample: peripheral blood, taken on day 0 of AZD1222 vaccination. Source of these receptors: an adult in good health.

This chain uses TRBV5-1 with TRBJ1-1; the D is unclear. The CDR3 runs 15 residues. Germline V gene sequence: CDR1 SGHRS, CDR2 YFSETQ. Trimming left V 4 bases short and J 2 bases short, with 15 bases between. The CDR3 region is CASSPWAGANTEAFF. The CDR3 nucleotides read TGCGCCAGCAGCCCGTGGGCCGGCGCAAACACTGAAGCTTTCTTT.

The chain uses TRBV29-1 and TRBJ1-2, with 8 bases lining up with TRBD1. The CDR3 spans 12 residues. Germline V CDR1 and CDR2: SQVTM, ANQGSEA. Trimming at V came to 6 bases and at J to 8 bases, leaving 8 bases not matched to a gene. This chain's CDR3 is CSVLTGGEGYTF. DNA for the CDR3: TGCAGCGTCCTTACAGGGGGAGAAGGCTACACCTTC.